The clone carrying this TCR beta chain was counted once. In germline, CDR1 is MNHNY, CDR2 SVGAGI (reference sequence). Trimming took off 0 bases at V and 5 bases at J, with 14 bases between the two ends. The CDR3 loop spans 15 amino acids. Assay used: immunoSEQ multiplex PCR; TCRdb lists only in-frame clones, some missing. The sample carries around 180,000 clones, 70% to 90% recorded once. The data belong to a study of control samples from healthy donors and cancer patients. This sequence originates from a woman under 40 in good health. This chain uses TRBV6-6 with TRBJ2-7; D remains ambiguous. The sequencing input was blood. For the CDR3, the DNA is TGTGCCAGCAGTTACTCCGGGTCAGGATCCCACGAGCAGTACGTC. It codes for CASSYSGSGSHEQYV.